What follows is one T cell receptor (beta chain) and its context. Its cognate antigen is unknown. This record comes from a study of T cell responses to AZD1222 COVID-19 vaccine. This table comes from immunoSEQ multiplex PCR, and its TCRdb copy is limited to in-frame clones, with some not included. The sample lists 120,000 or so clones, roughly nine tenths seen once, with 6% to 9% in the top ten. The CDR3 is 15 residues long. V gave up 4 bases and J gave up 3 bases; unmatched junction bases: 4. Germline CDR1 is KGHSH and CDR2 is LQKENI. Study-level results: There were mostly white British donors and more females than males, and clonal diversity was possibly underestimated. Per reports, nearly half of all spike-specific TCRs target regions that are unmutated in variants. Spike was spanned by vaccine-associated CD4 TCRs, with dominance at 160-218 and 743-854.

Sequences were derived from peripheral blood, sampled on day 0 of AZD1222 vaccination. The chain has TRBV18 and TRBJ2-7; 12 nucleotides match TRBD1. This receptor was taken from an adult in good health. In DNA, the CDR3 is TGTGCCAGCTCACTGGGACAGGGGGCGAGCTACGAGCAGTACTTC. It yields the protein CASSLGQGASYEQYF.